These T cell receptor beta chains were read from a single sample in a study of blood T cell repertoires in COVID-19. Assay: immunoSEQ multiplex PCR; the TCRdb copy retains only in-frame clones and omits some. In the table there are about 170,000 clones, approximately 90% of which are singletons. Sequencing used peripheral blood. These receptors were collected from a man between 60 and 70 years old with acute or convalescent COVID-19. The CDR3 runs from the conserved cysteine through the conserved F or W. The order of the fields is clone size, V gene, CDR3 protein. Only part of the rows carry a size: once, few, many, or a class if the clone is expanded.

.	TRBV24-1	CATSDGQGANSYEQYF
.	TRBV6-2/TRBV6-3	CASSYSTAGAYNEQFF
once	TRBV10-3	CAISDRRRGPTSNEQFF
.	TRBV7-2	CASSLQGYLNNEQFF
.	TRBV4-2	CASSQDGTANNSPLHF
.	TRBV6-5	CASSLQGAVTGELFF
.	TRBV3-1/TRBV3-2	CASSKRASGVTDTQYF
.	TRBV12-5	CASGRTVFYNEQFF
many	TRBV7-3	CASRKNTGEHYGYTF
once	TRBV7-2	CASRAQGYSGANVLTF
.	TRBV28	CASSFLREGFTDTQYF
.	TRBV10-2	CASSEPTPGDTEAFF
few	TRBV7-9	CASSYPGEGNTIYF
.	TRBV10-2	CASSESRIAGVLETQYF
.	TRBV2	CASSPITEAFF
.	TRBV27	CASSGALTGYGYTF
.	TRBV2	CASSKLAGDTDTQYF
.	TRBV25-1	CASSMTGMDEKLFF
.	TRBV19	CASSLFGQDQETQYF
.	TRBV7-9	CASSKQVVNTEAFF
.	TRBV19	CASSIFVGDTEAFF
.	TRBV4-1	CASSRLAVSTGELFF
.	TRBV19	CASSIYGGGSYEQYF
.	TRBV14	CASSQRMTDGYTF